The subject of this entry is one TCR beta chain. Its specificity is unknown. PCR involved 60 Vbeta and 13 Jbeta primers. Assay: immunoSEQ multiplex PCR; the TCRdb copy retains only in-frame clones and omits some. The sample table includes 160,000 or so clones. The data originate from a study of cytomegalovirus exposure and HLA in healthy donors. Overall study results and limits: Researchers reported in a later analysis that common viral pathogens appeared linked to several top clusters. A few of the chains that were CMV-associated were confirmed in vitro to be specific for CMV antigens.

Germline-derived CDR1 and CDR2 are SQVTM and ANQGSEA. The germline V and J ends were trimmed by 7 bases and 5 bases, with 18 bases remaining between them. This CDR3 is built from 13 residues. The chain joins TRBV29-1 to TRBJ2-7; D possibly uses TRBD1 or TRBD2 (7 bases each). The sequence was collected from a man aged 25-45 years in good health and CMV-seronegative. The sample was PBMCs. In nucleotides, the CDR3 is TGCAGCGCTCAAGACAGGGAGGGGAACGAGCAGTACTTC. Translation gives CSAQDREGNEQYF.